The 20 T cell receptor beta chains listed next were all sequenced from one sample in a study of brain T cells in children with intractable seizures. Clones were sequenced by immunoSEQ multiplex PCR, and TCRdb holds only the in-frame ones, with some missing. Of 95,000 to 120,000 clones in the sample, 90% to 95% were seen once. Sequenced material: peripheral blood, taken at surgery. These receptors came from a boy less than two years old with hemimegalencephaly and intractable seizures.

The chain has TRBV2 and TRBJ2-3, with D perhaps matching TRBD1 or TRBD2 (5 bases each). This CDR3 is 14 amino acids long. Germline V gene sequence: CDR1 SNHLY, CDR2 FYNNEI. V dropped 6 bases and J dropped 3 bases, with 13 bases sitting between them. DNA for the CDR3: TGTGCCAGCAGCGACCAGGGAGCTACAGATACGCAGTATTTT. Protein: CASSDQGATDTQYF. Drawing the rest from reference TRBV2 and TRBJ2-3, the complete variable domain is EPEVTQTPSHQVTQMGQEVILRCVPISNHLYFYWYRQILGQKVEFLVSFYNNEISEKSEIFDDQFSVERPDGSNFTLKIRSTKLEDSAMYFCASSDQGATDTQYFGPGTRLTVL.

The CDR3 DNA is TGTGCCAGTAGTATCCTCCCTGACAGCAGAGGAAACACCATATATTTT. This codes for CASSILPDSRGNTIYF. V usage is TRBV19 and J usage is TRBJ1-3; D might be TRBD1 (5 bases). The CDR3 consists of 16 residues. Germline CDR1 and CDR2: LNHDA and SQIVND (reference sequence). V was cut by 3 bases and J by 4 bases, with 16 bases left in between.

The chain uses TRBV7-8 and TRBJ2-5; no clear D. This CDR3 is 10 amino acids long. From germline, CDR1 is SGHVS and CDR2 FQNEAQ. Trimming cost V 6 bases and J 3 bases, with 2 bases left between them. The CDR3 sequence: CASSKETQYF. The CDR3 DNA follows: TGTGCCAGCAGTAAAGAGACCCAGTACTTC.

V gene TRBV27 combines with J gene TRBJ2-2; TRBD1 aligns across 8 bases. Germline V CDR1 and CDR2: MNHEY, SMNVEV (reference sequence). This CDR3 contains 16 residues. V shed 5 bases, J shed 4 bases, and the junction held 9 bases outside the gene matches. Here the CDR3 DNA reads TGTGCCAGCAGTGCGGAACAGGGGGAGGCCACCGGGGAGCTGTTTTTT. The encoded protein is CASSAEQGEATGELFF.

This chain joins TRBV28 and TRBJ1-3, with TRBD1 identical over 7 bases. The V segment lost 5 bases and the J segment 3 bases; nucleotides outside the gene matches: 7. Germline CDR1 is MDHEN and CDR2 is SYDVKM. The CDR3 has 15 amino acids. This CDR3 is CASSPTTGNGNTIYF. CDR3 sequence (DNA): TGTGCCAGCAGTCCAACGACAGGGAATGGAAACACCATATATTTT.

V usage is TRBV7-9 and J usage is TRBJ2-3; 9 bases are a match to TRBD2. V was clipped by 6 bases and J by 5 bases; unmatched bases: 9. The CDR3 is made up of 15 amino acids. Germline values: CDR1 SEHNR, CDR2 FQNEAQ (reference sequence). CDR3 in DNA: TGTGCCAGCAGACCCGGAGCGGGAGGCCGAGATACGCAGTATTTT. Amino acids: CASRPGAGGRDTQYF.

V is TRBV4-1 and J is TRBJ2-3, with D possibly TRBD2 on 5 matching bases. The CDR3 spans 15 residues. V lost 4 bases and J lost 4, with 15 bases in between. The germline V gene encodes CDR1 MGHRA and CDR2 YSYEKL. The CDR3 sequence: CASSPRAGLPDTQYF. CDR3 sequence (DNA): TGCGCCAGCAGCCCCCGTGCGGGTCTGCCAGATACGCAGTATTTT.

The CDR3 DNA sequence: TGTGCCAGCAGCTCAAACAGGGAGGGGGTCTATGGCTACACCTTC. Amino acids: CASSSNREGVYGYTF. The chain recombines TRBV14 with TRBJ1-2, with D possibly TRBD1 on 6 matching bases. The CDR3 contains 15 residues. CDR1 is SGHDN, CDR2 FVKESK, per germline. The V gene lost 5 bases and the J gene lost 4 bases, with 17 bases spanning the gap.

This clone occurred a few times. The rearrangement joins TRBV18 to TRBJ1-1; 10 positions match TRBD1. The CDR3 extends over 15 amino acids. Unmatched junction bases numbered 2, after V lost 3 bases and J lost 1 base. Per germline, CDR1 KGHSH and CDR2 LQKENI. The CDR3 DNA reads as TGTGCCAGCTCACCGAGACAGGGGGCGAACACTGAAGCTTTCTTT. Its translation is CASSPRQGANTEAFF.

The chain joins TRBV6-2 or TRBV6-3 to TRBJ2-5; D is unresolved. The CDR3 covers 13 residues. The V gene's germline CDR1 is MNHEY and CDR2 SVGEGT. V lost 0 bases and J lost 4, with 6 bases in between. The CDR3 bases are TGTGCCAGCAGTTACTCGAAATTAGAGACCCAGTACTTC. This codes for CASSYSKLETQYF.

This CDR3 reads CASSRPGTSAKNIQYF. CDR3 bases: TGTGCCAGCAGTCGCCCCGGGACTAGCGCCAAAAACATTCAGTACTTC. This chain links TRBV6-2 or TRBV6-3 with TRBJ2-4; 9 nucleotides agree with TRBD2. Germline V gene data show CDR1 as MNHEY and CDR2 as SVGEGT. The J segment lost 1 base and the V segment lost 5 bases, leaving 6 bases of the junction unmatched. The CDR3 sequence is 16 residues long.

The chain has TRBV30 and TRBJ1-6, with a weak D call TRBD1 (6 bases). Deletions cut 0 bases from V and 6 bases from J, with 12 bases between. Germline CDR1 and CDR2: GTSNPN and SVGIG (reference sequence). The CDR3 consists of 15 residues. The CDR3 sequence: CAWSVSGRGNSPLHF. The CDR3 nucleotides are TGTGCCTGGAGTGTATCGGGCAGGGGTAATTCACCCCTCCACTTT.

This chain uses TRBV30 with TRBJ2-4; the D gene is possibly TRBD1 (5 bases). The CDR3 has 15 amino acids. The germline V gene encodes CDR1 GTSNPN and CDR2 SVGIG (reference sequence). V dropped 0 bases and J dropped 3 bases, with 12 bases sitting between them. CDR3 amino acids: CAWSVEAGYKNIQYF. As DNA, the CDR3 is TGTGCCTGGAGTGTAGAGGCAGGGTACAAAAACATTCAGTACTTC.

The chain has TRBV10-2 and TRBJ2-5; D not resolved. The CDR3 has 14 residues. Between the trimmed V and J ends, which lost 4 bases and 4 bases, there was a span of 13 bases. CDR1 and CDR2 (germline): WSHSY, SAAADI. CDR3 residues: CASSAHVTRETQYF. DNA for the CDR3: TGCGCCAGCAGTGCCCACGTAACCCGAGAGACCCAGTACTTC.

This rearrangement joins TRBV24-1 to TRBJ2-1; TRBD2 matches at 10 bases. Germline-derived CDR1 and CDR2 are KGHDR and SFDVKD. The CDR3 is made up of 16 amino acids. Trimming at V came to 3 bases and at J to 0 bases, leaving 1 base not matched to a gene. CDR3 DNA: TGTGCCACCAGTGATATAGCGGGGGGCTCCTACAATGAGCAGTTCTTC. Protein product: CATSDIAGGSYNEQFF.

The V gene is TRBV6-5, the J gene TRBJ2-7, with 7 bases matching TRBD2. The CDR3 sequence is 14 residues long. Germline CDR1 reads MNHEY; CDR2 reads SVGAGI. J lost 4 bases, V lost 0 bases, and 3 bases had no gene match. The CDR3 reads CASSYSLSGYEQYF. The CDR3 bases are TGTGCCAGCAGTTACTCTCTTAGCGGGTACGAGCAGTACTTC.

This clone was found once. The chain couples TRBV29-1 to TRBJ2-7; the match to TRBD1 covers 10 bases. Germline V gene lookup returns CDR1 SQVTM and CDR2 ANQGSEA. CDR3 length equals 14 residues. The CDR3 nucleotides read TGCAACCCCCACGGGACAGGGGTATCCTACGAGCAGTACTTC. Translated: CNPHGTGVSYEQYF.

V usage is TRBV7-3 and J usage is TRBJ2-1; 7 bases map to TRBD2. The CDR3 totals 15 residues. With V trimmed by 2 bases and J by 1 base, 2 bases remained unmatched. Per the germline V gene, CDR1 is SGHTA and CDR2 is FQGTGA. Written as DNA, the CDR3 is TGTGCCAGCAGCTTAGACGGGGGGTCCTACAATGAGCAGTTCTTC. This gives the protein CASSLDGGSYNEQFF.

This sequence joins TRBV10-3 and TRBJ1-4; a possible D gene is TRBD1 (6 bases). V shed 7 bases and J shed 2 bases, with 23 bases lying between them. Per the germline V gene, CDR1 is ENHRY and CDR2 is SYGVKD. CDR3 length: 18 amino acids. CDR3 nucleotide sequence: TGTGCCATCACCCCCTTAAGGACAGATCGAGCCACTAATGAAAAACTGTTTTTT. Protein sequence: CAITPLRTDRATNEKLFF.

This clone was found a few times. The chain joins TRBV28 to TRBJ2-7; a weak D match, TRBD2 (5 bases). The V end was cut by 6 bases, the J end by 9 bases, with 18 bases between. This CDR3 spans 13 amino acids. Germline-derived CDR1 and CDR2 are MDHEN and SYDVKM. The chain's CDR3 is CASSPGQAGGQYF. CDR3 nucleotides: TGTGCCAGCAGCCCCGGCCAGGCCGGAGGGCAGTACTTC.